These 14 T cell receptor beta chains were all obtained from the same sample, sequenced in a study of blood T cells in healthy people across ages. With a J-beta primer mix and a sample-barcoded 5' primer, a second PCR ran 7 to 11 cycles. MiXCR, applied by TCRdb to the 5' RACE reads, yields one record per CDR3 protein. The sample consists of over 600,000 distinct CDR3 sequences, about 46% of them appearing once. The sample consisted of blood. The receptors here all came from a man of 80 years or more in good health.

The rearrangement joins TRBV2 to TRBJ1-2; D uncertain. Germline V gives CDR1 SNHLY, CDR2 FYNNEI. V lost 9 bases and J 1 base, leaving 18 bases between the germline ends. This CDR3 is 15 amino acids long. The CDR3 is CASKKLTSDNYGYTF. As DNA, the CDR3 is TGTGCCAGTAAAAAACTTACAAGCGATAACTATGGCTACACCTTC.

The chain is built from TRBV3-1 and TRBJ2-5; 7 nucleotides align to TRBD1. The CDR3 totals 14 residues. J lost 3 bases, V lost 0 bases, and 1 base had no gene match. Germline CDR1 LGHDT, CDR2 YNNKEL (reference sequence). CDR3 coding DNA: TGTGCCAGCAGCCAAGACGACAGGGAAGAGACCCAGTACTTC. Amino acids: CASSQDDREETQYF.

This clonotype was detected only a few times. This rearrangement joins TRBV28 to TRBJ2-1; 14 nucleotides match TRBD2. J was trimmed by 0 bases and V by 5 bases; bases with no gene match: 9. The length of the CDR3 is 19 residues. Germline V gene sequence: CDR1 MDHEN, CDR2 SYDVKM. The DNA for the CDR3 is TGTGCCAGCAGTCCACTACCCGGGACTAGCGGGAGCTCCTACAATGAGCAGTTCTTC. Its protein product is CASSPLPGTSGSSYNEQFF.

The rearrangement uses TRBV19 and TRBJ1-5; D gene ambiguous. Germline values: CDR1 LNHDA, CDR2 SQIVND (reference sequence). V was shortened by 1 base and J by 6 bases, with 16 bases between the two germline ends. The CDR3 runs to 16 residues. The CDR3 bases are TGTGCCAGTAGTATAGTGAGGGCCCCTACGGGTCAGCCCCAGCATTTT. This codes for CASSIVRAPTGQPQHF.

This chain's CDR3 is CASSLSPENTQYF. The CDR3 DNA sequence: TGTGCCAGCAGCTTAAGTCCGGAAAATACGCAGTATTTT. This sequence joins TRBV11-2 and TRBJ2-3, with unresolved D. The germline CDR1 and CDR2 sequences are SGHAT and FQNNGV. V was cut by 2 bases and J by 7 bases, with 10 bases left in between. This CDR3 region has 13 residues.

The J gene is TRBJ1-6, the V gene TRBV12-3 or TRBV12-4, with TRBD1 matching 12 bases. V shed 5 bases and J 10 bases; nucleotides not matched to a gene: 12. The CDR3 consists of 17 residues. The CDR3 region is CASSNSGTGGVGSPLHF. In DNA, the CDR3 is TGTGCCAGCAGTAATTCCGGGACAGGGGGCGTTGGGTCACCCCTCCACTTT.

This clonotype was counted between two and nine times. The rearrangement joins TRBV12-3 or TRBV12-4 to TRBJ1-5; unclear D gene. This CDR3 has 15 amino acids. V was trimmed by 4 bases and J by 5 bases, leaving 15 bases between them. The CDR3 coding sequence is TGTGCCAGCAGTTCCACGCCCTATTCCGATCAGCCCCAGCATTTT. Protein sequence: CASSSTPYSDQPQHF.

In the case of this clonotype: The germline gene is not matched at one end of the junction; a read error may be the cause. V usage is TRBV7-2 and J usage is TRBJ2-1, with D maybe TRBD1 (6 bases). There are 14 residues in the CDR3. The germline CDR1 and CDR2 sequences are SGHTA and FQGNSA. The CDR3 region has the DNA TGTGCCAGCGGCTTCGGACAGCCTTACAATGAGCAGTTCTTC. Translating it yields CASGFGQPYNEQFF.

This chain uses TRBV2 with TRBJ2-7, with unresolved D. CDR1 and CDR2 from the germline V gene are SNHLY and FYNNEI. There are 14 residues in the CDR3. The ends were cut back, 7 bases at V and 0 bases at J, with 13 bases in the middle. CDR3 loop: CASNDGSYSYEQYF. The CDR3 DNA sequence: TGTGCCAGCAATGATGGTTCGTACTCCTACGAGCAGTACTTC.

This clonotype showed up just a few times. V is TRBV20-1 and J is TRBJ2-1; a weak D match, TRBD2 (5 bases). Germline V lookup: CDR1 DFQATT, CDR2 SNEGSKA (reference sequence). The length of the CDR3 is 14 residues. The germline V and J ends were trimmed by 0 bases and 10 bases, with 16 bases remaining between them. CDR3 region: CSARDRRVAWEQFF. CDR3 nucleotides: TGCAGTGCTAGAGATAGGCGGGTAGCTTGGGAGCAGTTCTTC.

V gene TRBV7-2 combines with J gene TRBJ2-3, with D unresolved. The V end was cut by 1 base, the J end by 8 bases, with 16 bases between. CDR1 and CDR2 (germline): SGHTA, FQGNSA. The CDR3 loop spans 15 amino acids. The CDR3 DNA is TGTGCCAGCAGCTTAGTATCCAGGTCTGCTGGTACGCAGTATTTT. The encoded protein is CASSLVSRSAGTQYF. Filled out from reference TRBV7-2 and TRBJ2-3, the complete variable domain reads GAGVSQSPSNKVTEKGKDVELRCDPISGHTALYWYRQSLGQGLEFLIYFQGNSAPDKSGLPSDRFSAERTGGSVSTLTIQRTQQEDSAVYLCASSLVSRSAGTQYFGPGTRLTVL.

This chain connects TRBV20-1 to TRBJ2-5; 10 positions agree with TRBD2. The V gene's germline CDR1 is DFQATT and CDR2 SNEGSKA (reference sequence). The CDR3 contains 16 residues. Trimming cost V 0 bases and J 3 bases; bases outside gene matches: 7. The CDR3 DNA sequence: TGCAGTGCTAGAGAGTTAAGGACTAGCGGTAAAGAGACCCAGTACTTC. Translation: CSARELRTSGKETQYF.

This clonotype showed up just a few times. The chain uses TRBV4-2 and TRBJ2-1, with 11 bases lining up with TRBD2. With V trimmed by 5 bases and J by 5 bases, 8 bases remained unmatched. The germline V gene has CDR1 LGHNA and CDR2 YNFKEQ. This CDR3 is built from 16 residues. CDR3 in amino acids: CASSLFSGRVDNEQFF. DNA of the CDR3: TGTGCCAGCAGCTTATTTAGCGGGAGGGTAGACAATGAGCAGTTCTTC.

The CDR3 DNA sequence: TGTGCCAGCAGAAGCTTTGGCTCGGGGGCCAACGTCCTGACTTTC. This gives the protein CASRSFGSGANVLTF. The chain is built from TRBV27 and TRBJ2-6; D gene unclear. The CDR3 sequence is 15 residues long. CDR1 is MNHEY and CDR2 is SMNVEV in the germline V gene (reference sequence). With 6 bases removed from V and 4 bases from J, the gap between germline ends came to 13 bases.